This is a list of T cell receptor beta chains from one sample in a study of shared clonotypes between healthy human individuals. Profiled with immunoSEQ multiplex PCR; TCRdb holds only in-frame clones, not every one. The sample lists about 610,000 clones, 96% seen once, with 0.11% in the top ten. The material sequenced was naive CD8+ T cells sorted from blood. Receptor source: a woman under 40 in good health. CDR3s include the opening cysteine and the closing phenylalanine or tryptophan. The D gene is left open where the match is weak. The listing skips clone size in some rows; elsewhere it reads once, few, many or a size class.

D,V,size,J,CDR3,DNA
-,TRBV30,-,TRBJ2-7,CAWSDYEQYF,TGTGCCTGGAGTGACTACGAGCAGTACTTC
TRBD1,TRBV28,-,TRBJ1-1,CASSPTGAGFMNTEAFF,TGTGCCAGCAGCCCCACAGGGGCGGGGTTTATGAACACTGAAGCTTTCTTT
-,TRBV5-6,-,TRBJ2-7,CASSLAWEQYF,TGTGCCAGCAGCTTGGCCTGGGAGCAGTACTTC
TRBD1,TRBV28,-,TRBJ2-7,CATVAGTGSLEQYF,TGTGCCACAGTCGCCGGGACAGGGTCCCTCGAGCAGTACTTC
-,TRBV5-1,-,TRBJ1-5,CASSSGRGPLINQPQHF,TGCGCCAGCAGCAGTGGCCGGGGTCCACTTATCAATCAGCCCCAGCATTTT
-,TRBV28,-,TRBJ2-2,CASSSPSLTGPTGELFF,TGTGCCAGCAGTTCACCCTCTTTGACAGGACCCACCGGGGAGCTGTTTTTT
-,TRBV9,-,TRBJ1-1,CASSGVRTQAFF,TGTGCCAGCAGCGGGGTGCGGACCCAAGCTTTCTTT
-,TRBV18,-,TRBJ2-5,CASSPTHRGGETQYF,TGTGCCAGCTCACCAACTCACCGCGGAGGAGAGACCCAGTACTTC
TRBD2,TRBV28,-,TRBJ2-3,CASSLWAMREGSTDTQYF,TGTGCCAGCAGTTTATGGGCTATGCGGGAGGGCAGCACAGATACGCAGTATTTT
TRBD2,TRBV28,once,TRBJ2-7,CASSPATGFGLAAYEQYF,TGTGCCAGCAGTCCCGCTACAGGGTTCGGACTAGCGGCGTACGAGCAGTACTTC
-,TRBV9,-,TRBJ2-3,CASSSADTQYF,TGTGCCAGCAGCAGCGCCGATACGCAGTATTTT
-,TRBV10-2,-,TRBJ2-3,CASRITAERIADTQYF,TGCGCCAGCAGGATTACGGCAGAGCGTATAGCAGATACGCAGTATTTT
-,TRBV10-2,-,TRBJ2-2,CASSDPGELFF,TGCGCCAGCAGTGACCCCGGGGAGCTGTTTTTT
-,TRBV7-2,-,TRBJ1-2,CASSLALTENYGYTF,TGTGCCAGCAGCTTAGCGCTAACGGAGAACTATGGCTACACCTTC
-,TRBV2,-,TRBJ1-2,CASSEPGLYGYTF,TGTGCCAGCAGTGAACCGGGTCTCTATGGCTACACCTTC
TRBD2,TRBV10-3,-,TRBJ2-1,CAISASGSSYNEQFF,TGTGCCATCAGTGCGAGCGGGAGCTCCTACAATGAGCAGTTCTTC
TRBD2,TRBV19,-,TRBJ2-3,CASRGGQDPGLAGATLDTQYF,TGTGCCAGTAGAGGTGGACAGGACCCGGGACTAGCCGGAGCAACCCTGGATACGCAGTATTTT
-,TRBV30,-,TRBJ1-2,CAGHFRGDYGYTF,TGTGCCGGCCATTTTCGGGGGGACTATGGCTACACCTTC
-,TRBV11-1,-,TRBJ2-1,CGSGSFGEQFF,TGTGGGTCGGGGAGCTTCGGTGAGCAGTTCTTC
-,TRBV9,-,TRBJ2-7,CASSVGTGPAYEQYF,TGTGCCAGCAGCGTGGGGACCGGACCCGCCTACGAGCAGTACTTC
-,TRBV9,-,TRBJ1-2,CASSVGRRPVDGYTF,TGTGCCAGCAGCGTGGGGCGTAGGCCCGTAGATGGCTACACCTTC
TRBD1,TRBV29-1,once,TRBJ1-4,CSVWTGRDEKLFF,TGCAGCGTTTGGACAGGGAGGGATGAAAAACTGTTTTTT
TRBD2,TRBV28,-,TRBJ2-7,CASSLSGTSGSGYEQYF,TGTGCCAGCAGTTTGTCCGGGACTAGCGGGAGTGGGTACGAGCAGTACTTC
-,TRBV7-9,-,TRBJ1-1,CASSLGATEAFF,TGTGCCAGCAGCTTGGGGGCCACTGAAGCTTTCTTT
TRBD2,TRBV5-4,-,TRBJ2-7,CASSHLAGAEEQYF,TGTGCCAGCAGCCATCTAGCGGGAGCTGAAGAGCAGTACTTC
TRBD1,TRBV19,once,TRBJ2-5,CASSDRGTRQETQYF,TGTGCCAGTTCTGACAGGGGCACCCGTCAAGAGACCCAGTACTTC
TRBD2,TRBV6-1,-,TRBJ2-2,CASSTRLAKGGELFF,TGTGCCAGCAGTACCCGACTAGCGAAGGGCGGGGAGCTGTTTTTT
-,TRBV21-1,-,TRBJ1-1,CASRLRAAEAFF,TGTGCCAGCAGACTTAGGGCGGCTGAAGCTTTCTTT
-,TRBV28,-,TRBJ1-2,CASSFGDLYGYTF,TGTGCCAGCAGTTTTGGGGACCTCTATGGCTACACCTTC
TRBD1,TRBV28,once,TRBJ2-7,CASSFLGTGGSYEQYF,TGTGCCAGCAGTTTTTTGGGGACAGGGGGCTCCTACGAGCAGTACTTC
TRBD2,TRBV6-5,-,TRBJ2-7,CASEAGVLGEQYF,TGTGCCAGCGAAGCGGGAGTTTTGGGCGAGCAGTACTTC
-,TRBV20-1,-,TRBJ1-2,CSARDYGYTF,TGCAGTGCTAGAGACTATGGCTATACCTTC
-,TRBV29-1,few,TRBJ1-2,CSVEVEREGYGYTF,TGCAGCGTTGAAGTGGAGAGGGAGGGCTATGGCTACACCTTC
-,TRBV7-9,-,TRBJ2-5,CASSHYLQGPETQYF,TGTGCCAGCAGCCACTACCTACAGGGCCCAGAGACCCAGTACTTC
-,TRBV27,-,TRBJ2-7,CASSQIRATGSYEQYF,TGTGCCAGCAGTCAAATACGGGCCACGGGCTCCTACGAGCAGTACTTC
-,TRBV27,-,TRBJ2-1,CASSLWTDNEQFF,TGTGCCAGCAGTTTATGGACGGACAATGAGCAGTTCTTC
-,TRBV2,once,TRBJ2-7,CASLSGRVYEQYF,TGTGCCAGCCTGAGCGGGCGGGTTTACGAGCAGTACTTC
TRBD1,TRBV2,-,TRBJ1-6,CASSDGTGGSPLHF,TGTGCCAGCAGTGATGGGACAGGGGGTTCACCCCTCCACTTT
TRBD2,TRBV27,-,TRBJ2-7,CASRATSGGPYEQYF,TGTGCCAGCAGAGCCACGTCGGGAGGGCCCTACGAGCAGTACTTC
TRBD1,TRBV27,-,TRBJ2-5,CASSSGTGAPTQYF,TGTGCCAGCAGTTCCGGGACAGGGGCCCCGACCCAGTACTTC
TRBD2,TRBV5-4,-,TRBJ2-5,CASPQREGRETQYF,TGTGCCAGCCCCCAGCGGGAGGGCCGAGAGACCCAGTACTTC
TRBD2,TRBV5-6,-,TRBJ2-7,CASSLGWEGGEQYF,TGTGCCAGCAGCTTGGGGTGGGAGGGCGGCGAGCAGTACTTC
TRBD2,TRBV19,-,TRBJ2-1,CASSIVPGGTYNEQFF,TGTGCCAGTAGTATAGTCCCGGGAGGGACCTACAATGAGCAGTTCTTC
-,TRBV7-6,-,TRBJ1-3,CASSWKAWSGSGNTIYF,TGTGCCAGCAGCTGGAAGGCTTGGTCCGGCTCTGGAAACACCATATATTTT
TRBD2,TRBV28,once,TRBJ2-7,CASGSWGQYF,TGTGCTAGCGGGAGTTGGGGGCAGTACTTC
-,TRBV9,-,TRBJ2-1,CASSVGDSSSNEQFF,TGTGCCAGCAGCGTAGGTGACTCAAGCTCCAATGAGCAGTTCTTC
-,TRBV7-9,-,TRBJ2-5,CASRYTGDQQETQYF,TGTGCCAGCAGGTACACTGGGGACCAGCAAGAGACCCAGTACTTC
TRBD2,TRBV7-9,-,TRBJ2-1,CAAGLAVGSYNEQFF,TGTGCTGCGGGACTAGCGGTTGGCTCCTACAATGAGCAGTTCTTC
-,TRBV28,-,TRBJ1-2,CASSPAGGYGYTF,TGTGCCAGCAGCCCGGCGGGGGGGTATGGCTACACCTTC
-,TRBV28,-,TRBJ2-5,CASSLMIRPSERQETQYF,TGTGCCAGCAGTTTAATGATTCGACCCTCGGAGAGACAAGAGACCCAGTACTTC
-,TRBV15,-,TRBJ1-4,CATSGSTELNEKLFF,TGTGCCACCAGCGGTTCGACAGAATTAAATGAAAAACTGTTTTTT
-,TRBV28,-,TRBJ1-2,CASYPRSSGVLGYTF,TGTGCCAGCTACCCACGCTCATCGGGTGTCCTCGGCTACACCTTC
TRBD2,TRBV19,-,TRBJ2-2,CASSPGLAGDGGELFF,TGTGCCAGTAGCCCGGGACTAGCGGGAGACGGCGGGGAGCTGTTTTTT
-,TRBV27,once,TRBJ2-7,CASSLSGETDYEQYF,TGTGCCAGCAGTTTATCCGGGGAGACTGACTACGAGCAGTACTTC